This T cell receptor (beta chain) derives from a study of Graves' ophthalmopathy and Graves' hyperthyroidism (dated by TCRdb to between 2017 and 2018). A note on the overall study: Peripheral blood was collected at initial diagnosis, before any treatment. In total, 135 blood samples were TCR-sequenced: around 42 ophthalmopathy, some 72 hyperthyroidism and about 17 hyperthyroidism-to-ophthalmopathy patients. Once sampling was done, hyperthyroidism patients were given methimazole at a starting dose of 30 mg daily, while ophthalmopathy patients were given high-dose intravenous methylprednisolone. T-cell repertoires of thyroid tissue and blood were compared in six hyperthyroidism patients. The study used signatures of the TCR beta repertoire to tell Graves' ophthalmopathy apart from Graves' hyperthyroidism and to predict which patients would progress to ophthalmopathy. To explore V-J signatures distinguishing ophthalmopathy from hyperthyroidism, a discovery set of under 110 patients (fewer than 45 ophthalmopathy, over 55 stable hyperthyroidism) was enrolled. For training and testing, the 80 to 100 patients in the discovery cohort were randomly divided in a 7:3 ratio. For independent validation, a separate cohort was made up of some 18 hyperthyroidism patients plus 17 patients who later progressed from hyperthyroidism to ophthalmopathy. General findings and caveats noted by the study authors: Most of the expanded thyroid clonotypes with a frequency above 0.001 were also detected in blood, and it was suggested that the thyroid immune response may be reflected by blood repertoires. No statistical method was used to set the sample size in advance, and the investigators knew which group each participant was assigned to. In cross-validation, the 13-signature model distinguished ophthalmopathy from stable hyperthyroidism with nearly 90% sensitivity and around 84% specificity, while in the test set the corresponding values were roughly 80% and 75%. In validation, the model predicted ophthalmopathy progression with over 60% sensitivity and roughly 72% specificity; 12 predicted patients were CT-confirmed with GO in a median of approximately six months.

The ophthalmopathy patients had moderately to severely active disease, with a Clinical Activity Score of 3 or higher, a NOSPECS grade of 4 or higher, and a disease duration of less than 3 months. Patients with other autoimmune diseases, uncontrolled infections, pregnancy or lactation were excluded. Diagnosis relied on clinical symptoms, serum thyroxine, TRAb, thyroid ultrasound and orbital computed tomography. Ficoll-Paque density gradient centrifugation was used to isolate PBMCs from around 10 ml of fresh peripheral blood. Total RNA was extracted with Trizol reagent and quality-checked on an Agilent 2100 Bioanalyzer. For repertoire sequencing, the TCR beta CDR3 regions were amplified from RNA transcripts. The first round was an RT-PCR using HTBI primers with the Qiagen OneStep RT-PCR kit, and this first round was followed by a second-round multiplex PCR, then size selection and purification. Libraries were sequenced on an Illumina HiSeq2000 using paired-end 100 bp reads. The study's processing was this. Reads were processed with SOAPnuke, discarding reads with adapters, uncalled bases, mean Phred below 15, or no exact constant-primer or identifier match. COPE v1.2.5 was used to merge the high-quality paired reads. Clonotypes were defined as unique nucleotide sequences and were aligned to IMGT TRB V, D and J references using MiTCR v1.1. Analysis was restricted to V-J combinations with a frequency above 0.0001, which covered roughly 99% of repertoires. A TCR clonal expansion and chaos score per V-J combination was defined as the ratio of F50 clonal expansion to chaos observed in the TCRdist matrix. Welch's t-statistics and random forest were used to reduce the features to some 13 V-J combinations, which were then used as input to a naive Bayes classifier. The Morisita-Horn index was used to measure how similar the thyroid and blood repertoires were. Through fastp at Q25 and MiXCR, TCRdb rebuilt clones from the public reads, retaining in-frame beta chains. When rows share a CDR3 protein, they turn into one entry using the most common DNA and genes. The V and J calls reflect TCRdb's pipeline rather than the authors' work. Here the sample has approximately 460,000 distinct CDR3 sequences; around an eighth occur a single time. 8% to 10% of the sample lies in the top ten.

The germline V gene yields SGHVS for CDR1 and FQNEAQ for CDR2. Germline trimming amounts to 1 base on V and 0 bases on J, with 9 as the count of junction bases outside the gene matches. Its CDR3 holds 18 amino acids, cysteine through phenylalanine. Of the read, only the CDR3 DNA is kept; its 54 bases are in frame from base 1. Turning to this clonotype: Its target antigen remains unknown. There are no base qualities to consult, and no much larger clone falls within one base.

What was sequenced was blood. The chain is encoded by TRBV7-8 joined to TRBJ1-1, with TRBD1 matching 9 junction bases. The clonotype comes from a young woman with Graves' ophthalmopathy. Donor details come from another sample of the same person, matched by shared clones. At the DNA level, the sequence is TGTGCCAGCAGCTTAGAGGGGACAGGGTTGCGCATGAACACTGAAGCTTTCTTT. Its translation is CASSLEGTGLRMNTEAFF.